The clone carrying this T cell receptor beta chain was picked up many times. The antigen remains unidentified. With the library built for alpha chains, this beta chain is off target and its frequency is not meaningful. This CDR3 region has 13 residues. Per the germline V gene, CDR1 is DFQATT and CDR2 is SNEGSKA (reference sequence). V was trimmed by 3 bases and J by 0 bases, leaving 6 bases between them. The sample's time point: sample taken at primary tumor resection. Whole RNA came from tumor, nontumor lung or frozen PBMC and was sequenced without being sorted. All TCR cDNA molecules were individually tagged with a unique molecular identifier. TCRdb reanalysed the 5' RACE reads using MiXCR and keeps one entry per CDR3 protein. The repertoire includes 9,700 or so distinct CDR3 sequences, over 6% of them detected once, and about 9.4% sits in the top ten. The data belong to a study of spatial heterogeneity in lung cancer. Study-level information: A strong correlation was found between TCR transcript counts in tumor regions and a T cell module score derived from matched bulk RNA-seq.

Overall study findings and caveats: Counts of expanded alpha and beta TCRs within tumors tracked the tumor nonsynonymous mutation count. Expanded TCRs that were ubiquitous or regional had counts tracking ubiquitous and regional nonsynonymous mutations, respectively.

This chain uses TRBV20-1 with TRBJ2-1; no firm D call. The sequencing here drew on lung tumor tissue, taken at surgery. The source of this sequence is a male donor with early-stage non-small cell lung cancer. The CDR3 spells CSASSPSYNEQFF. The CDR3 DNA sequence: TGCAGTGCTAGCTCCCCCTCCTACAATGAGCAGTTCTTC.